This TCR beta chain was found in a study of T cell changes during pregnancy in multiple sclerosis. Some clones are missing from TCRdb's copy, which holds only in-frame ones; the method was immunoSEQ multiplex PCR. Here the sample spans over 50,000 clones, approximately 90% being singletons. The V gene lost 6 bases and the J gene lost 5 bases, with 14 bases spanning the gap. This CDR3 contains 14 residues. CDR1 is SNHLY, CDR2 FYNNEI, per germline. Sequencing was carried out using peripheral blood from another person, used as feeder cells. The chain recombines TRBV2 with TRBJ2-4; D possibly matches TRBD1 or TRBD2 (5 bases each). The sequence was obtained from a human donor whose cells served as feeder cells for cultures in a pregnancy study. CDR3 sequence: CASSGAGTENIQYF. The CDR3 nucleotides read TGTGCCAGCAGCGGAGCCGGGACGGAAAACATTCAGTACTTC. The variable domain in full, completed from reference TRBV2 and TRBJ2-4, reads EPEVTQTPSHQVTQMGQEVILRCVPISNHLYFYWYRQILGQKVEFLVSFYNNEISEKSEIFDDQFSVERPDGSNFTLKIRSTKLEDSAMYFCASSGAGTENIQYFGAGTRLSVL.